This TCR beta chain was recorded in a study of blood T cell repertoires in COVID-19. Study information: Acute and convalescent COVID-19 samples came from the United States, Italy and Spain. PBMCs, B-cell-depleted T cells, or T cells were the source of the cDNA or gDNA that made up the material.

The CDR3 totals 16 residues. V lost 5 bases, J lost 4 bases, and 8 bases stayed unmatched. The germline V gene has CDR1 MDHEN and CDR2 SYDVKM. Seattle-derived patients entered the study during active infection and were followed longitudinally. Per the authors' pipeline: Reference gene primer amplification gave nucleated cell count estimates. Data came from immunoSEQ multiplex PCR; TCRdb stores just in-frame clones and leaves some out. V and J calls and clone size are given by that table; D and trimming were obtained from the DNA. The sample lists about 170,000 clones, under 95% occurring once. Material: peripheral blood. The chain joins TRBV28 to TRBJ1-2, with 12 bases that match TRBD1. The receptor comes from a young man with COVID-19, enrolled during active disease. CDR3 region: CASSRPGQGAVYGYTF. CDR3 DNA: TGTGCCAGCAGTCGACCGGGACAGGGGGCTGTCTATGGCTACACCTTC.